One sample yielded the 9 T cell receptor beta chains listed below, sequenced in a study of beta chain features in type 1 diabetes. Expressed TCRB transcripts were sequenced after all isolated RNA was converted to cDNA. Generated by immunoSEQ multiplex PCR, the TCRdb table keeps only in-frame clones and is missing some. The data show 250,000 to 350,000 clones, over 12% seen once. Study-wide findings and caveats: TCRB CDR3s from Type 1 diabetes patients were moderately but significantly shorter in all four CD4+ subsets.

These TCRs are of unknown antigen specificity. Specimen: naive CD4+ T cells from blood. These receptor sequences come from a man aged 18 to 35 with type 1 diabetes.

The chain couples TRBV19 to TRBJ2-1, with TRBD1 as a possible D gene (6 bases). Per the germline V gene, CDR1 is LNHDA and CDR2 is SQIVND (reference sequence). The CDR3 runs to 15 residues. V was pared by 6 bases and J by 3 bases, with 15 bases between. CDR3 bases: TGTGCCAGTAGCGCACAGGGTAGGGTCTACAATGAGCAGTTCTTC. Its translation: CASSAQGRVYNEQFF.

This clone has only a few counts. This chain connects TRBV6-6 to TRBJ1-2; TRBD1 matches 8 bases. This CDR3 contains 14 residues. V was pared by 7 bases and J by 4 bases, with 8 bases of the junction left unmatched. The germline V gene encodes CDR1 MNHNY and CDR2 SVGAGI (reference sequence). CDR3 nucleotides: TGTGCCAGCATTGGGCAGGGGGCAGGCTATGGCTACACCTTC. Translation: CASIGQGAGYGYTF.

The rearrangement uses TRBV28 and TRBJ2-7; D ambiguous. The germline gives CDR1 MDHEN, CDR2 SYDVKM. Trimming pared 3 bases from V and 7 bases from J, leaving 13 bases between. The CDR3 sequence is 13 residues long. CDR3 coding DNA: TGTGCCAGCAGTTTCTCCAGCGCGAAAGAGCAGTACTTC. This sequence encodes CASSFSSAKEQYF.

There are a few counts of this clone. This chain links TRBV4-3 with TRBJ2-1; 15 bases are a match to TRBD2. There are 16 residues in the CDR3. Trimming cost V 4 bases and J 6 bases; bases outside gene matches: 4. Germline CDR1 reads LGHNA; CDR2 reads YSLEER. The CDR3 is CASSRGLAGGLNEQFF. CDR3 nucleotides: TGCGCCAGCAGCCGAGGACTAGCGGGGGGGCTCAATGAGCAGTTCTTC.

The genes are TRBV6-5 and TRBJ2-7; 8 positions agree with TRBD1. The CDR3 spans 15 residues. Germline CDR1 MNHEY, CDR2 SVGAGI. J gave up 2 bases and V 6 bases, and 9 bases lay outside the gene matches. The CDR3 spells CASRRDRGRTYEQYF. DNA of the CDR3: TGTGCCAGCAGAAGAGACAGGGGCCGAACCTACGAGCAGTACTTC.

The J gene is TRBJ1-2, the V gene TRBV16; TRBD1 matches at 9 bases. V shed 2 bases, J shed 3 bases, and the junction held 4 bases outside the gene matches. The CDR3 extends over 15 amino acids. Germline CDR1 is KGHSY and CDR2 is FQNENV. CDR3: CASSQVDRGYYGYTF. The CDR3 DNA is TGTGCCAGCAGCCAAGTCGACAGGGGGTACTATGGCTACACCTTC.

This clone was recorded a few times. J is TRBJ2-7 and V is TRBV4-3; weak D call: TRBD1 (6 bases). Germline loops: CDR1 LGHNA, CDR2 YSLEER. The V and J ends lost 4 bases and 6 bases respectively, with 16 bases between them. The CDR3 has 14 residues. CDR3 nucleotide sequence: TGCGCCAGCAGCCCCCGGGTGGGGGCGGTCGAGCAGTACTTC. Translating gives CASSPRVGAVEQYF.

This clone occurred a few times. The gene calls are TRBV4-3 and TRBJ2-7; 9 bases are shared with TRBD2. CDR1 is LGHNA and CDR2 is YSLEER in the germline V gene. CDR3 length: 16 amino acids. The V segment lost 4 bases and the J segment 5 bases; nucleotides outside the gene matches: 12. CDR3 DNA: TGCGCCAGCAGCCTACTGACCGGGACTAGCCAACACGAGCAGTACTTC. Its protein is CASSLLTGTSQHEQYF.

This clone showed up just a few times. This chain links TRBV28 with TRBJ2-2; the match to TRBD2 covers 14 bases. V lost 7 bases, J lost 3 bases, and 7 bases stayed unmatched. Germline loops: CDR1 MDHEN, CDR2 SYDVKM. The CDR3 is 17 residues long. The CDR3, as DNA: TGTGCCAGCACCACATCGGGACTAGCGGGGGACACCGGGGAGCTGTTTTTT. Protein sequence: CASTTSGLAGDTGELFF.